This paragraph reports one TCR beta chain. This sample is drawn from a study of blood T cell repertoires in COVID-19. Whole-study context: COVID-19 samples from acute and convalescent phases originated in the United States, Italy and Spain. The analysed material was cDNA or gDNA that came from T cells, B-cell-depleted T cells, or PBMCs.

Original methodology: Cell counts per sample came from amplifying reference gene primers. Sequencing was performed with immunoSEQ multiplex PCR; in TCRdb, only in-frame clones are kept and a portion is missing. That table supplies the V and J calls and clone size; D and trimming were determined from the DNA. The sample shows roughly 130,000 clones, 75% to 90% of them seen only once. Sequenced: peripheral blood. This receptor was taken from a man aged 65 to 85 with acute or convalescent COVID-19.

The CDR3 DNA sequence: TGTGCCAGCAGCTTATCAGGGTATAGCAATCAGCCCCAGCATTTT. Translation gives CASSLSGYSNQPQHF. The V call is TRBV5-5, the J call TRBJ1-5, with D perhaps TRBD1 (5 bases). V was trimmed by 2 bases and J by 0 bases, leaving 9 bases between them. CDR1 SGHKS and CDR2 YYEKEE come from the germline V gene (reference sequence). This CDR3 has 15 residues.